The 28 T cell receptor beta chains given below trace back to one sample, sequenced in a study of shared clonotypes between healthy human individuals. TCRdb's table, derived via immunoSEQ multiplex PCR, lists solely in-frame clones and lacks some. This repertoire shows under 750,000 clones, 72% found once; its top ten account for more than 1.5%. Source material: memory CD4+ T cells sorted from blood. Subset meaning: CD45RA-negative fraction. These receptor sequences come from a woman in her twenties or thirties in good health.

CDR3 loop: CASRLTLAETQYF. As DNA, the CDR3 is TGTGCCAGTAGACTGACATTGGCGGAGACCCAGTACTTC. The V and J genes are TRBV6-5 and TRBJ2-5; unclear D gene. Looked up from germline, CDR1 is MNHEY and CDR2 is SVGAGI. The CDR3 contains 13 residues. The V end lost 9 bases, the J end lost 5 bases, and 16 bases lay between the germline ends.

The gene calls are TRBV13 and TRBJ2-5; maybe TRBD2 (5 bases). V gave up 5 bases and J gave up 4 bases, with 14 bases separating them. The germline CDR1 and CDR2 sequences are PRHDT and FYEKMQ (reference sequence). This CDR3 has 14 residues. CDR3 sequence (DNA): TGTGCCAGCAGCGACTTACGGGGTACAGAGACCCAGTACTTC. It yields the protein CASSDLRGTETQYF.

The rearrangement uses TRBV7-9 and TRBJ2-2; no clear D. Trimming shortened V by 8 bases and J by 2 bases, and 9 bases separated the two germline ends. The CDR3 runs to 13 residues. CDR1 SEHNR and CDR2 FQNEAQ come from the germline V gene (reference sequence). The CDR3 is CASSGFNTGELFF. The CDR3 DNA follows: TGTGCCAGCTCGGGTTTTAACACCGGGGAGCTGTTTTTT.

The rearrangement joins TRBV28 to TRBJ1-3; 8 nucleotides agree with TRBD1. The CDR3 length is 14 residues. The J segment lost 8 bases and the V segment lost 5 bases, leaving 8 bases of the junction unmatched. Germline assignment: CDR1 MDHEN and CDR2 SYDVKM. In DNA, the CDR3 is TGTGCCAGCAGTAACGGAGGACAGGGCCACACCATATATTTT. This sequence encodes CASSNGGQGHTIYF.

J is TRBJ1-2 and V is TRBV5-1; D ambiguous. The germline V gene has CDR1 SGHRS and CDR2 YFSETQ. CDR3 length equals 15 residues. V was clipped by 0 bases and J by 5 bases, with 14 bases between them. CDR3 bases: TGCGCCAGCAGCTTGGAAGAGCAAAACGGGTATGGCTACACCTTC. Encoded protein: CASSLEEQNGYGYTF.

The chain combines TRBV18 with TRBJ2-3, with 10 positions matching TRBD2. The CDR3 length is 17 residues. V lost 0 bases and J lost 7; bases outside the gene matches: 10. Germline V CDR1 and CDR2: KGHSH, LQKENI. The CDR3 protein is CASSPPIAGGPLNTQYF. DNA of the CDR3: TGTGCCAGCTCACCACCGATAGCGGGAGGCCCGCTGAATACGCAGTATTTT.

The rearrangement joins TRBV19 to TRBJ2-1; a possible D gene is TRBD2 (6 bases). Germline CDR1 and CDR2: LNHDA and SQIVND (reference sequence). V gave up 3 bases and J gave up 0 bases, with 9 bases separating them. This CDR3 has 15 amino acids. CDR3 nucleotides: TGTGCCAGTAGTATGACTAGGAGCTCCTACAATGAGCAGTTCTTC. This encodes CASSMTRSSYNEQFF.

This clone has ten or more counts. V and J are TRBV6-1 and TRBJ2-1, with D uncertain. CDR1 is MNHNS and CDR2 is SASEGT in the germline V gene. V lost 2 bases and J lost 6, with 14 bases in between. The CDR3 contains 15 residues. The CDR3: CASSEMDPSTNEQFF. CDR3 nucleotides: TGTGCCAGCAGTGAAATGGACCCGAGTACCAATGAGCAGTTCTTC.

This clone was seen many times. The CDR3 DNA follows: TGTGCCAGCAGTAACAGGGGCACGTATGGCTACACCTTC. Encoded protein: CASSNRGTYGYTF. The chain carries TRBV28 and TRBJ1-2; 7 bases fit TRBD1. The V and J ends lost 5 bases and 5 bases, in that order; junction bases with no gene match: 5. This CDR3 contains 13 residues. CDR1 is MDHEN, CDR2 SYDVKM, per germline.

This clone has more than one count but fewer than ten. This chain joins TRBV7-2 and TRBJ2-7; a weak D match, TRBD1 (6 bases). The germline gives CDR1 SGHTA, CDR2 FQGNSA. Between the trimmed V and J ends, which lost 0 bases and 2 bases, there was a span of 8 bases. This CDR3 comprises 14 residues. The CDR3 spells CASSLANRAYEQYF. CDR3 in DNA: TGTGCCAGCAGCTTAGCGAACAGGGCCTACGAGCAGTACTTC.

The rearrangement joins TRBV27 to TRBJ2-3; the match to TRBD1 covers 7 bases. Germline CDR1 MNHEY, CDR2 SMNVEV (reference sequence). The CDR3 runs 16 residues. V gave up 2 bases and J gave up 2 bases; unmatched junction bases: 7. The CDR3 protein is CASSLTGQAHTDTQYF. CDR3 in DNA: TGTGCCAGCAGTTTAACCGGACAGGCCCACACAGATACGCAGTATTTT.

The chain links TRBV15 to TRBJ2-2; D not certain. The V end was cut by 1 base, the J end by 4 bases, with 4 bases between. The CDR3 runs to 13 residues. Germline-derived CDR1 and CDR2 are LNHNV and YYDKDF (reference sequence). The CDR3 reads CATSRVGTGELFF. The CDR3 bases are TGTGCCACCAGCAGAGTGGGCACCGGGGAGCTGTTTTTT.

The chain joins TRBV18 to TRBJ1-4; 9 bases match TRBD1. Unmatched junction bases numbered 6, after V lost 5 bases and J lost 5 bases. Germline V lookup: CDR1 KGHSH, CDR2 LQKENI. The CDR3 length is 15 residues. Here the CDR3 reads CASSASGQGNEKLFF. The CDR3 DNA reads TGTGCCAGCTCAGCTTCGGGACAGGGCAATGAAAAACTGTTTTTT.

The genes are TRBV28 and TRBJ2-4, with a possible D match to TRBD1 (6 bases). V lost 4 bases and J 0 bases, leaving 13 bases between the germline ends. The CDR3 runs to 16 residues. Germline V CDR1 and CDR2: MDHEN, SYDVKM. The CDR3 nucleotides are TGTGCCAGCAGTTCCAGGGGCCCGGGAGCCAAAAACATTCAGTACTTC. It encodes CASSSRGPGAKNIQYF.

CDR3 sequence: CASSRGTGFQSISEQYF. CDR3 coding DNA: TGTGCCAGCTCACGGGGGACGGGTTTTCAGTCAATAAGCGAGCAGTACTTC. This chain connects TRBV18 to TRBJ2-7; D tentatively fits TRBD1 or TRBD2 (5 bases each). The CDR3 is made up of 17 amino acids. Trimming pared 4 bases from V and 6 bases from J, leaving 25 bases between. From germline, CDR1 is KGHSH and CDR2 LQKENI.

The chain uses TRBV5-5 and TRBJ1-2; D possibly corresponds to TRBD1 (6 bases). Per germline, CDR1 SGHKS and CDR2 YYEKEE (reference sequence). The ends were cut back, 0 bases at V and 8 bases at J, with 14 bases in the middle. The CDR3 totals 14 residues. The CDR3 sequence: CASSLDPGARGYTF. The DNA for the CDR3 is TGTGCCAGCAGCTTGGACCCGGGGGCGCGCGGCTACACCTTC.

The DNA of the CDR3 is TGTGCCAGCAGGGGACAGGGGATAGAGACCCAGTACTTC. Its protein product is CASRGQGIETQYF. The V gene is TRBV2, the J gene TRBJ2-5, with 10 bases aligning to TRBD1. The ends lost 6 bases at V and 4 bases at J; junction bases unmatched: 2. CDR1 and CDR2 from the germline V gene are SNHLY and FYNNEI. The length of the CDR3 is 13 residues.

To note about this clone: A much larger clone differs by one base, so this may be a read error. This sequence joins TRBV11-2 and TRBJ2-3; D gene unclear. This CDR3 has 12 residues. The germline gives CDR1 SGHAT, CDR2 FQNNGV. Trimming cost V 5 bases and J 2 bases, with 5 bases left between them. The CDR3, as DNA: TGTGCCAGCAGCCCCCCCACAGATACGCAGTATTTT. Protein sequence: CASSPPTDTQYF.

This sequence joins TRBV12-5 and TRBJ2-5; a weak D match, TRBD1 (5 bases). The CDR3 runs to 13 residues. Germline V lookup: CDR1 LGHNT, CDR2 FRNRAP. V gave up 5 bases and J gave up 2 bases, with 9 bases separating them. For the CDR3, the DNA is TGTGCTAGTGGTACAGACAGACAAGAGACCCAGTACTTC. Translated: CASGTDRQETQYF. Filled out from reference TRBV12-5 and TRBJ2-5, the complete variable domain reads DARVTQTPRHKVTEMGQEVTMRCQPILGHNTVFWYRQTMMQGLELLAYFRNRAPLDDSGMPKDRFSAEMPDATLATLKIQPSEPRDSAVYFCASGTDRQETQYFGPGTRLLVL.

V and J are TRBV11-2 and TRBJ1-4; no definite D call. Germline-derived CDR1 and CDR2 are SGHAT and FQNNGV. The CDR3 length is 14 residues. V shed 5 bases and J shed 8 bases, with 15 bases lying between them. CDR3 amino acids: CASSGWGGGEKLFF. CDR3 sequence (DNA): TGTGCCAGCAGCGGGTGGGGTGGTGGAGAAAAACTGTTTTTT.

Only a few counts were recorded for this clone. The chain joins TRBV15 to TRBJ1-5, with 9 positions matching TRBD1. Germline V CDR1 and CDR2: LNHNV, YYDKDF (reference sequence). The CDR3 has 15 amino acids. V lost 3 bases and J lost 4; bases outside the gene matches: 4. CDR3 in amino acids: CATSSPGTGNQPQHF. The CDR3 DNA sequence: TGTGCCACCAGCAGCCCCGGGACAGGGAATCAGCCCCAGCATTTT.

This clone was counted only a few times. V usage is TRBV29-1 and J usage is TRBJ1-2; 7 bases are shared with TRBD1. Looked up from germline, CDR1 is SQVTM and CDR2 is ANQGSEA. The CDR3 loop spans 14 amino acids. With V trimmed by 0 bases and J by 7 bases, 8 bases remained unmatched. CDR3 coding DNA: TGCAGCGTTGAAGACGAGGGGGCGGTGGTTGGCTACACCTTC. Its protein product is CSVEDEGAVVGYTF.

This sequence joins TRBV29-1 and TRBJ2-5, with D perhaps matching TRBD1 or TRBD2 (7 bases each). The germline CDR1 and CDR2 sequences are SQVTM and ANQGSEA. This CDR3 is built from 13 residues. V gave up 4 bases and J gave up 5 bases, with 14 bases separating them. This chain's CDR3 is CSVGRRGGETQYF. CDR3 DNA sequence: TGCAGCGTTGGTCGCAGGGGGGGGGAGACCCAGTACTTC.

J is TRBJ2-2 and V is TRBV4-1, with TRBD2 as a possible D gene (5 bases). This CDR3 spans 16 amino acids. Looked up from germline, CDR1 is MGHRA and CDR2 is YSYEKL. The V and J ends lost 4 bases and 4 bases respectively, with 16 bases between them. This CDR3 is CASSPQHRAVTGELFF. CDR3 DNA: TGCGCCAGCAGCCCCCAGCACCGAGCGGTCACCGGGGAGCTGTTTTTT.

The V gene is TRBV30, the J gene TRBJ2-2; D is perhaps TRBD2 (5 bases). CDR1 and CDR2 (germline): GTSNPN, SVGIG (reference sequence). V lost 1 base, J lost 7 bases, and 10 bases lay in between. CDR3 length equals 13 residues. CDR3 sequence (DNA): TGTGCCTGGAGTGGGAGGACCAGCGGGGAGCTGTTTTTT. Translation gives CAWSGRTSGELFF.

CDR3: CASSELAGGRNEQFF. The CDR3 DNA is TGCGCCAGCAGCGAGCTAGCGGGAGGGAGGAATGAGCAGTTCTTC. V is TRBV5-1 and J is TRBJ2-1, with TRBD2 matching over 12 bases. Germline loops: CDR1 SGHRS, CDR2 YFSETQ. CDR3 length equals 15 residues. V lost 4 bases and J lost 7; bases outside the gene matches: 6.

Written as DNA, the CDR3 is TGTGCCAGCAGCTTAGCTCAAGACAGGGGGTACAATCAGCCCCAGCATTTT. It is translated as CASSLAQDRGYNQPQHF. The genes are TRBV11-2 and TRBJ1-5, with TRBD1 identical over 9 bases. CDR1 and CDR2 from the germline V gene are SGHAT and FQNNGV. The CDR3 covers 17 residues. After removal of 1 base from V and 3 bases from J, the junction contained 7 bases not matched to a gene.

A word on this clone: The junction shows a germline mismatch at one end, possibly a read error. The CDR3 DNA sequence: TGCGCCAGCAGCTTTGAAGGGGAAGACACCCAGTACTTC. Its translation: CASSFEGEDTQYF. The rearrangement links TRBV5-1 to TRBJ2-5; D may be TRBD1 (5 bases). This CDR3 has 13 residues. Germline CDR1 reads SGHRS; CDR2 reads YFSETQ.